This T cell receptor beta chain was obtained from a study of T cells in Graves' hyperthyroidism and ophthalmopathy (dated by TCRdb to the late 2010s). With regard to the full study: Peripheral blood was collected at initial diagnosis, before any treatment. A discovery cohort of about a hundred patients, 43 with Graves' ophthalmopathy and approximately 55 with stable Graves' hyperthyroidism, was used to find distinguishing TCR V-J signatures. Prospective prediction of ophthalmopathy was tested in an independent validation cohort consisting of some 18 hyperthyroidism patients and around 16 patients who later progressed to ophthalmopathy. The roughly 100 discovery patients were divided at random into training and test sets in a 7:3 ratio. The study also compared thyroid tissue and blood T-cell repertoires from more than five Graves' hyperthyroidism patients. After sampling, hyperthyroidism patients received methimazole starting at 30 mg daily, and ophthalmopathy patients received high-dose intravenous methylprednisolone. According to the paper, TCR Vbeta CDR3 sequencing was carried out on some 140 peripheral blood samples, which came from fewer than 50 ophthalmopathy, around 74 hyperthyroidism and roughly 17 progressor patients.

Findings and caveats that apply to the study as a whole: In validation, progression to ophthalmopathy was predicted by the model with around 70% sensitivity and 72% to 80% specificity, a median of roughly 6 months before onset. No statistical method was used to fix the sample size in advance, and group allocation was not hidden from the investigators. A 13 V-J signature model separated ophthalmopathy from stable hyperthyroidism, with 87.88% sensitivity and 81.08% specificity in cross-validation and 80%/75% in testing. Blood samples also contained most of the expanded thyroid clonotypes (frequency above 0.001), which suggests that blood repertoires may reflect thyroid immune responses.

As concerns this clonotype: It has no known antigen specificity. A much bigger clone sits one base away, suggesting this may be a read error.

The CDR3, cysteine through phenylalanine, is 16 amino acids long. The entry retains the CDR3 DNA only, 48 bases that are in frame from base 1. CDR1 and CDR2 are drawn from the germline V gene: MNHNS, SASEGT. The TCR beta CDR3 regions were amplified from RNA transcripts. The TCR CDR3 was subjected to a first round of RT-PCR using the HTBI primer set and the Qiagen OneStep RT-PCR kit. The libraries were constructed in a second round of multiplex PCR and then size-selected and purified. Libraries were sequenced paired-end with 100 bp reads on an Illumina HiSeq2000. Turning to the authors' computational methods: SOAPnuke was used to process the raw data, removing reads that contained adapters or uncalled bases, had a mean Phred below 15, or lacked an exact match to the constant primer or identifier. High-quality paired reads were merged with COPE v1.2.5, and unique nucleotide sequences were defined as clonotypes. Clonotypes were aligned to IMGT TRBV, TRBD and TRBJ reference segments using MiTCR v1.1. The analysis was restricted to V-J combinations with a frequency above 0.0001, which together covered just over 99% of the repertoires. A TCS score was defined as the ratio between F50 (clonal expansion) and ExV (chaos), using BLOSUM62-based TCRdist between CDR3 peptides within each V-J. Welch's t-statistics and random forest reduced approximately 520 V-J features to 13, which were used in a naive Bayes classifier (R e1071). TCRdb passed the public sequencing reads through fastp at Q25 and MiXCR, retaining productive beta sequences. Every distinct CDR3 protein forms one entry, paired with its most common genes and DNA. For this entry, the V and J calls and clone size follow TCRdb and not the study's own pipeline. This sample lists 200,000 to 250,000 distinct CDR3 sequences; roughly 15% were detected once. Around 30% of the sample belongs to the ten largest clones.

Ophthalmopathy patients had moderately to severely active disease, with a Clinical Activity Score of 3 or more, a NOSPECS grade of 4 or more, and a disease duration of less than 3 months. The study excluded patients with uncontrolled infections, other autoimmune diseases, pregnancy or lactation. Diagnoses were based on clinical symptoms, serum thyroxine and TRAb, thyroid ultrasound and orbital computed tomography. PBMCs were isolated from 10 ml of fresh peripheral blood by Ficoll-Paque density gradient centrifugation. Trizol reagent was used to extract total RNA, and RNA quality was then checked on an Agilent 2100 Bioanalyzer.

This receptor chain uses TRBV6-1 and TRBJ1-5; tentative D gene TRBD1, with 6 bases matching. The sequenced material came from blood. This TCR derives from a woman under 30 with Graves' ophthalmopathy. The CDR3 protein is CASSKAQLQGGQPQHF. The sequenced DNA: TGTGCCAGCAGTAAAGCGCAATTACAGGGAGGACAGCCCCAGCATTTT.